Presented here are 10 T cell receptor beta chains from one specimen sequenced in a study of shared clonotypes between healthy human individuals. The protocol was immunoSEQ multiplex PCR, while the TCRdb copy is restricted to in-frame clones and leaves out a portion. The sample records around 1,100,000 clones, 77% being singletons. The specimen was memory CD4+ T cells from PBMCs. The subset here: CD45RA-negative fraction. The receptors stem from a man younger than 35 in good health. Some clones in this sample may be carry-over from other donors' samples.

The chain is built from TRBV21-1 and TRBJ2-7; the D call of TRBD1 is as the table states it, not checked on the DNA. TRBV21-1 is a pseudogene locus. The CDR3 contains 15 residues. CDR3 bases: TGTGCCAGCAGCGGGACAGTCCCGGGGTCCTACGAGCAGTACTTC. It yields the protein CASSGTVPGSYEQYF.

There are a few counts of this clone. The chain uses TRBV5-1 and TRBJ2-5; D might be TRBD1 (6 bases). V was cut by 0 bases and J by 4 bases, with 16 bases left in between. Germline CDR1 SGHRS, CDR2 YFSETQ. The CDR3 is 16 amino acids. The CDR3, as DNA: TGCGCCAGCAGCTTGGGACCTATACAGGGTGGAGAGACCCAGTACTTC. Protein sequence: CASSLGPIQGGETQYF.

V is TRBV6-5 and J is TRBJ1-2; weak D call: TRBD1 (6 bases). Germline V gives CDR1 MNHEY, CDR2 SVGAGI. This CDR3 has 15 amino acids. V lost 8 bases and J 8 bases, leaving 24 bases between the germline ends. For the CDR3, the DNA is TGTGCCAGCGCCTCTACACAGGCAGGGGCAGGAGGCTACACCTTC. It encodes CASASTQAGAGGYTF.

This sequence joins TRBV11-2 and TRBJ1-3; no definite D call. The length of the CDR3 is 14 residues. Looked up from germline, CDR1 is SGHAT and CDR2 is FQNNGV. V lost 3 bases, J lost 0 bases, and 6 bases lay in between. The CDR3 loop reads CASSFTDSGNTIYF. CDR3 sequence (DNA): TGTGCCAGCAGCTTCACGGACTCTGGAAACACCATATATTTT.

This rearrangement joins TRBV7-9 to TRBJ1-4; 9 bases map to TRBD1. V shed 5 bases and J 8 bases; nucleotides not matched to a gene: 9. Per germline, CDR1 SEHNR and CDR2 FQNEAQ (reference sequence). CDR3 size: 15 residues. The CDR3 is CASSRSRDRVEKLFF. The CDR3 nucleotides are TGTGCCAGCAGCCGTTCCCGGGACAGGGTCGAAAAACTGTTTTTT.

CDR3 sequence (DNA): TGCGCCAGCAGCCAAGGAGGAGCGGGATGGGAAGATACGCAGTATTTT. This translates into CASSQGGAGWEDTQYF. The chain links TRBV4-3 to TRBJ2-3; 7 nucleotides agree with TRBD2. The V segment lost 1 base and the J segment 5 bases; nucleotides outside the gene matches: 9. The germline V gene has CDR1 LGHNA and CDR2 YSLEER. The CDR3 loop spans 16 amino acids.

The gene calls are TRBV30 and TRBJ2-7; TRBD1 matches at 7 bases. The V and J ends lost 3 bases and 5 bases, in that order; junction bases with no gene match: 7. In germline, CDR1 is GTSNPN, CDR2 SVGIG (reference sequence). The CDR3 contains 13 residues. This chain's CDR3 is CAWRRQGTNEQYF. In DNA, the CDR3 is TGTGCCTGGAGGAGACAGGGTACCAACGAGCAGTACTTC.

The rearrangement uses TRBV7-8 and TRBJ1-3; D is unclear. V dropped 5 bases and J dropped 0 bases, with 8 bases sitting between them. The CDR3 runs 14 residues. Germline lookup yields CDR1 SGHVS and CDR2 FQNEAQ. The CDR3 is CASSLQSSGNTIYF. For the CDR3, the DNA is TGTGCCAGCAGCCTCCAGAGCTCTGGAAACACCATATATTTT.

A word on this clone: It is likely a read error, because the conserved phenylalanine at the end of the CDR3 is missing. The V and J genes are TRBV5-1 and TRBJ1-4, with 9 bases matching TRBD1. V trimming: 2 bases; J trimming: 0 bases; junction bases outside the gene matches: 8. The length of the CDR3 is 18 residues. Germline CDR1 is SGHRS and CDR2 is YFSETQ. This CDR3 is CASSFYPTGGSTNEKLFY. The CDR3 nucleotides read TGCGCCAGCAGCTTTTACCCGACAGGGGGGTCAACTAATGAAAAACTGTTTTAT.

Comments on this clone: At the DNA level, this CDR3 is encoded by other sequences in the same sample as well. The chain carries TRBV2 and TRBJ1-2; TRBD1 matches 10 bases. V lost 6 bases to trimming and J lost 5 bases; unmatched junction nucleotides: 3. The germline V gene encodes CDR1 SNHLY and CDR2 FYNNEI. The CDR3 is 13 amino acids. This CDR3 is CASSPGQGYGYTF. In DNA form, the CDR3 reads TGTGCCAGCAGCCCGGGACAGGGGTATGGCTACACCTTC.